The 22 T cell receptor beta chains below come from one sample, sequenced in a study of blood T cells in healthy people across ages. Through a sample-barcoded 5' primer and a J-beta primer mix, a second PCR was run for about 6 to 11 cycles. TCRdb re-called the 5' RACE reads with MiXCR, one entry per CDR3 protein. The data show approximately 490,000 distinct CDR3 sequences, with around 24% seen just once and under 9% held by the top ten. The sample was also reused in another study, on T cells of mothers and their children.

The material sequenced was blood. All receptors derive from a boy younger than 18 in good health.

The rearrangement links TRBV7-9 to TRBJ2-3, with 8 bases that match TRBD2. V gave up 5 bases and J gave up 2 bases; unmatched junction bases: 9. The CDR3 runs to 16 residues. Germline V CDR1 and CDR2: SEHNR, FQNEAQ (reference sequence). CDR3 in DNA: TGTGCCAGCAGCCCTACGAGCGGGGGCCTCACAGATACGCAGTATTTT. Translation gives CASSPTSGGLTDTQYF.

This clonotype was recorded at least ten times. J is TRBJ2-1 and V is TRBV6-4; 9 bases line up with TRBD2. Trimming took 4 bases from V and 8 from J; bases not matched to a gene: 6. CDR1 MRHNA and CDR2 SNTAGT come from the germline V gene. The length of the CDR3 is 14 residues. CDR3 DNA: TGTGCCAGCAGTGCAGCGGGGGGCGTGGATGAGCAGTTCTTC. Protein sequence: CASSAAGGVDEQFF.

The chain couples TRBV12-3 or TRBV12-4 to TRBJ1-2, with D hard to call. The CDR3 is made up of 15 amino acids. The ends were cut back, 5 bases at V and 8 bases at J, with 21 bases in the middle. The CDR3: CASSLTRRAYIGYTF. Here the CDR3 DNA reads TGTGCCAGCAGTCTGACCAGGAGGGCTTATATCGGCTACACCTTC.

This clonotype was counted a few times. The J gene is TRBJ2-5, the V gene TRBV7-6; D is unresolved. Deletions cut 2 bases from V and 1 base from J, with 8 bases between. This CDR3 is 14 amino acids long. The germline gives CDR1 SGHVS, CDR2 FNYEAQ. Written as DNA, the CDR3 is TGTGCCAGCAGCTTATCGAACGGCCAAGAGACCCAGTACTTC. Encoded protein: CASSLSNGQETQYF.

This clonotype was observed many times. This rearrangement joins TRBV20-1 to TRBJ2-4; 9 bases are shared with TRBD2. The V gene's germline CDR1 is DFQATT and CDR2 SNEGSKA (reference sequence). Trimming cost V 0 bases and J 13 bases; bases outside gene matches: 7. The length of the CDR3 is 13 residues. The CDR3 protein is CSARDHPGTSQYF. DNA for the CDR3: TGCAGTGCTAGAGATCACCCCGGGACTAGCCAGTACTTC.

To note about this clonotype: A junction boundary mismatches the germline segment, possibly from a read error. CDR3 amino acids: CAGRGGGGSPLHF. The CDR3 DNA reads as TGTGCCGGCAGAGGAGGGGGAGGATCACCCCTCCACTTT. The rearrangement links TRBV27 to TRBJ1-6, with D tentatively TRBD1 (6 bases). CDR1 and CDR2 (germline): MNHEY, SMNVEV (reference sequence). The CDR3 contains 13 residues.

The sample holds a few counts of this clonotype. The rearrangement links TRBV25-1 to TRBJ1-4; the D is unclear. V shed 2 bases and J shed 7 bases, with 5 bases lying between them. There are 12 residues in the CDR3. The germline CDR1 and CDR2 sequences are MGHDK and SYGVNS. CDR3 coding DNA: TGTGCCAGCAGTGAAATCGGTGAAAAACTGTTTTTT. This gives the protein CASSEIGEKLFF.

V is TRBV5-6 and J is TRBJ1-2, with D possibly being TRBD1 (5 bases). Trimming removed 0 bases from V and 7 bases from J, with 13 bases in between. This CDR3 has 14 amino acids. Germline CDR1 SGHDT, CDR2 YYEEEE. CDR3 in DNA: TGTGCCAGCAGCTTGGGTCCCCGGGACTTTGGCTACACCTTC. Translating it yields CASSLGPRDFGYTF.

The V and J genes are TRBV4-1 and TRBJ2-5; D unresolved. This CDR3 is 15 amino acids long. Germline V gene lookup returns CDR1 MGHRA and CDR2 YSYEKL. V was shortened by 1 base and J by 1 base, with 10 bases between the two germline ends. The CDR3 sequence: CASSQGPVPQETQYF. The CDR3 nucleotides read TGCGCCAGCAGCCAAGGACCAGTACCCCAAGAGACCCAGTACTTC.

This clonotype was detected only once. V and J are TRBV3-1 and TRBJ2-1; 7 bases align to TRBD2. V shed 7 bases, J shed 8 bases, and the junction held 5 bases outside the gene matches. Germline CDR1 reads LGHDT; CDR2 reads YNNKEL (reference sequence). This CDR3 has 12 amino acids. The CDR3 is CASTTGGYEQFF. The CDR3 bases are TGTGCCAGCACCACGGGAGGCTATGAGCAGTTCTTC.

The V call is TRBV2, the J call TRBJ2-1, with 10 nucleotides matching TRBD2. The CDR3 has 15 amino acids. The V gene end was trimmed by 6 bases and the J gene end by 7 bases; junction bases not matched to a gene: 9. Per the germline V gene, CDR1 is SNHLY and CDR2 is FYNNEI. In DNA, the CDR3 is TGTGCCAGCAGGTGGGCTAGCGGGAGTGAGAATGAGCAGTTCTTC. Its translation: CASRWASGSENEQFF.

The rearrangement uses TRBV20-1 and TRBJ2-3, with D unclear. V dropped 0 bases and J dropped 11 bases, with 9 bases sitting between them. CDR3 length: 11 amino acids. Germline V gene lookup returns CDR1 DFQATT and CDR2 SNEGSKA (reference sequence). CDR3 loop: CSARDKGGQYF. CDR3 in DNA: TGCAGTGCTAGAGATAAGGGCGGGCAGTATTTT.

A few counts support this clonotype. This chain connects TRBV28 to TRBJ2-5; the match to TRBD1 covers 10 bases. The J call may be mistaken, given a closer DNA end match to TRBJ2-1. The CDR3 consists of 19 residues. CDR1 is MDHEN, CDR2 SYDVKM, per germline. CDR3 bases: TGTGCCAGCAGTTTCTTTCGGGTGGGGGGACAGGGGCTTCACAATGAGCAGTTCTTC. It translates to CASSFFRVGGQGLHNEQFF.

This clonotype was detected many times. The CDR3 region is CASSYVSGDYNEQFF. CDR3 DNA sequence: TGTGCCAGCAGTTATGTGTCGGGGGATTACAATGAGCAGTTCTTC. This chain links TRBV6-5 with TRBJ2-1, with a possible D match to TRBD2 (6 bases). The length of the CDR3 is 15 residues. V gave up 3 bases and J gave up 4 bases, with 13 bases separating them. The germline gives CDR1 MNHEY, CDR2 SVGAGI.

This clonotype was seen only a few times. This chain uses TRBV7-8 with TRBJ2-7; D might be TRBD2 (6 bases). V lost 0 bases and J lost 3, with 18 bases in between. CDR3 length: 17 residues. Looked up from germline, CDR1 is SGHVS and CDR2 is FQNEAQ. The CDR3 loop is CASSLARTGDGYYEQYF. The CDR3 nucleotides are TGTGCCAGCAGCTTAGCTAGAACGGGGGACGGATACTACGAGCAGTACTTC. The full variable domain, in which reference TRBV7-8 and TRBJ2-7 provide the parts outside the CDR3, is GAGVSQSPRYKVAKRGQDVALRCDPISGHVSLFWYQQALGQGPEFLTYFQNEAQLDKSGLPSDRFFAERPEGSVSTLKIQRTQQEDSAVYLCASSLARTGDGYYEQYFGPGTRLTVT.

This clonotype appeared a single time. The gene calls are TRBV6-1 and TRBJ1-2; TRBD1 matches at 9 bases. J lost 8 bases, V lost 3 bases, and 7 bases had no gene match. The germline CDR1 and CDR2 sequences are MNHNS and SASEGT. This CDR3 is 14 amino acids long. The CDR3 spells CASSEGQGGRGYTF. The CDR3 DNA sequence: TGTGCCAGCAGTGAGGGACAGGGTGGGCGAGGCTACACCTTC.

V usage is TRBV20-1 and J usage is TRBJ2-3; 13 nucleotides align to TRBD2. CDR1 DFQATT and CDR2 SNEGSKA come from the germline V gene (reference sequence). V lost 6 bases to trimming and J lost 4 bases; unmatched junction nucleotides: 7. This CDR3 contains 15 residues. CDR3 amino acids: CSAALLAGGPDTQYF. In DNA, the CDR3 is TGCAGTGCCGCTCTACTAGCGGGGGGGCCAGATACGCAGTATTTT.

This clonotype was counted between two and nine times. The rearrangement joins TRBV14 to TRBJ1-1; maybe TRBD1 (5 bases). The germline CDR1 and CDR2 sequences are SGHDN and FVKESK. V was shortened by 2 bases and J by 0 bases, with 7 bases between the two germline ends. The length of the CDR3 is 14 residues. This CDR3 is CASSQQGMNTEAFF. CDR3 nucleotide sequence: TGTGCCAGCAGCCAACAGGGTATGAACACTGAAGCTTTCTTT.

The CDR3 loop is CASSLLAGEIGETQYF. The CDR3 coding sequence is TGTGCCAGCAGTTTACTAGCGGGAGAAATCGGAGAGACCCAGTACTTC. The V call is TRBV27, the J call TRBJ2-5; 10 nucleotides line up with TRBD2. The V gene's germline CDR1 is MNHEY and CDR2 SMNVEV (reference sequence). The CDR3 length is 16 residues. V shed 2 bases and J 4 bases; nucleotides not matched to a gene: 7.

The V and J genes are TRBV5-1 and TRBJ2-5, with a possible D match to TRBD2 (6 bases). The J call may be mistaken, given a closer DNA end match to TRBJ2-1. The CDR3 is 16 residues long. Germline V lookup: CDR1 SGHRS, CDR2 YFSETQ. The CDR3 sequence: CASSTGGGNSYNEQFF. In DNA, the CDR3 is TGCGCCAGCAGTACTGGTGGCGGGAACTCCTACAATGAGCAGTTCTTC.

In this sample, this clonotype turned up a few times. The gene calls are TRBV27 and TRBJ1-6; 7 bases are shared with TRBD1. The V and J ends lost 5 bases and 7 bases, in that order; junction bases with no gene match: 5. Germline values: CDR1 MNHEY, CDR2 SMNVEV (reference sequence). This CDR3 contains 14 residues. CDR3 sequence reads: CASSLTGQNSPLHF. The CDR3 DNA reads as TGTGCCAGCAGTCTCACGGGACAGAATTCACCCCTCCACTTT.

This clonotype was seen a few times. The chain joins TRBV6-5 to TRBJ2-6; 7 positions agree with TRBD1. Germline loops: CDR1 MNHEY, CDR2 SVGAGI. V was clipped by 2 bases and J by 0 bases; unmatched bases: 4. The CDR3 is 17 residues long. Here the CDR3 DNA reads TGTGCCAGCAGTTACCACAGGGGTAACTCTGGGGCCAACGTCCTGACTTTC. This codes for CASSYHRGNSGANVLTF.